The sequence of this TCR beta chain was determined in a study of T cells after yellow fever vaccination. Overall study findings and caveats: The study re-detected most primary-vaccination clones after the booster (around 96% CD4, approximately 88% CD8). The appearance of a small share of clonotypes in both CD4 and CD8 compartments was observed. On re-exposure, the response was weaker but peaked faster, at day 5 versus 15.

With respect to this clonotype: Antigen unknown.

The 5'RACE template-switching step produced TCR cDNA and added a universal primer site and UMIs. TCRdb reprocessed the 5' RACE reads via MiXCR and lists one record per CDR3 protein. The sample has 350,000 or so distinct CDR3 sequences; approximately 8% are singletons. V lost 6 bases and J 3 bases, leaving 24 bases between the germline ends. Per germline, CDR1 KGHSH and CDR2 LQKENI. The length of the CDR3 is 18 residues. V usage is TRBV18 and J usage is TRBJ2-1; the D gene could be TRBD1 or TRBD2 (5 bases each). The sample here was PBMCs, taken roughly 46 days after the first yellow fever vaccination. The sequence was collected from a man aged 18 to 35 who received the YFV17D yellow fever vaccine. This CDR3 is CASSPTAGASPGYNEQFF. CDR3 DNA sequence: TGTGCCAGCTCCCCTACCGCCGGGGCGTCCCCGGGCTACAATGAGCAGTTCTTC.